These T cell receptor beta chains were read from a single sample in a study of a mutant IDH1 vaccine in newly diagnosed glioma. Which antigens these TCRs recognize remains unknown. The table came from immunoSEQ multiplex PCR; TCRdb's copy has only in-frame clones and leaves some out. The sample includes about 68,000 clones, 84% of them seen just once. Sequenced here: PBMCs, sampled from a glioma patient whose treatment included an IDH1 peptide vaccine. The receptors shown here come from a young man with glioma. Both conserved end residues are part of each CDR3. The D gene is left open where the match is weak. For some rows the clone size is stated as once, few or many, or as a class when expanded; others skip it.

>few|TRBD1|TRBJ1-5|TRBV6-6
TGTGCCAGCAGTTACCGGGACAGGGAAGGAAGGCAGCCCCAGCATTTT
CASSYRDREGRQPQHF
>.|.|TRBJ2-1|TRBV10-3
TGTGCCATCAGCGGACGCGGGGACAATGAGCAGTTCTTC
CAISGRGDNEQFF
>.|.|TRBJ2-7|TRBV29-1
TGCAGCGCTGGGAGTCTGCGGGGCTACGAGCAGTACTTC
CSAGSLRGYEQYF
>once|.|TRBJ2-4|TRBV29-1
TGCAGCGTTGTCGGCGGGGTACAGCCGAGAAACATTCAGTACTTC
CSVVGGVQPRNIQYF
>.|TRBD1|TRBJ1-1|TRBV6-1
TGTGCCAGTAACAGGGGTGACACTGAAGCTTTCTTT
CASNRGDTEAFF
>.|TRBD2|TRBJ2-2|TRBV5-1
TGCGCCAGCAGAAGAACTAGCGCTAACACCGGGGAGCTGTTTTTT
CASRRTSANTGELFF
>.|.|TRBJ1-6|TRBV5-4
TGTGCCAGCAGCCTGGACAGTATTTCACCCCTCCACTTT
CASSLDSISPLHF
>.|.|TRBJ2-1|TRBV10-3
TGTGCCGCCAGTCGGGGAAATAGTTACAATGAGCAGTTCTTC
CAASRGNSYNEQFF
>few|.|TRBJ1-1|TRBV6-5
TGTGCCAGCAGTTACTCGAGGACGGCGAACACTGAAGCTTTCTTT
CASSYSRTANTEAFF
>.|.|TRBJ2-7|TRBV7-2
TGTGCCAGCAGCGCCCTAATTAGGGCCTACGAGCAGTACTTC
CASSALIRAYEQYF
>.|.|TRBJ1-1|TRBV11-2
TGTGCCAGCAGCCTGAGTGGTCTTGAAGCTTTCTTT
CASSLSGLEAFF
>.|.|TRBJ1-4|TRBV21-1
TGTGCCAGCAGCAGTCCCACTAGGGAAAAACTGTTTTTT
CASSSPTREKLFF
>.|TRBD2|TRBJ2-2|TRBV5-1
TGCGCCAGCAGCCACACTAGCGGGAGGGCCGGGGAGCTGTTTTTT
CASSHTSGRAGELFF
>once|.|TRBJ2-5|TRBV5-6
TGTGCCAGCAGCTTGGGTGCGGAAGAGACCCAGTACTTC
CASSLGAEETQYF
>.|TRBD1|TRBJ2-1|TRBV6-5
TGTGCCAGCAGTTTCCTTCGGACAGGCAATGAGCAGTTCTTC
CASSFLRTGNEQFF
>.|TRBD1|TRBJ2-4|TRBV29-1
TGCAGCGTGGGGGACAGAACGCCTAAAAACATTCAGTACTTC
CSVGDRTPKNIQYF
>.|.|TRBJ2-1|TRBV25-1
TGTGCCAGCAGTGAATCTAGGACCCTAAACAATGAGCAGTTCTTC
CASSESRTLNNEQFF
>.|.|TRBJ2-7|TRBV7-2
TGTGCCAGCAGCTTAGCCCAGAAGTACTCCCACGAGCAGTACTTC
CASSLAQKYSHEQYF
>.|TRBD2|TRBJ2-3|TRBV5-4
TGTGCCAGCAGCTTGGCCGAGGCGGGAGCAGATACGCAGTATTTT
CASSLAEAGADTQYF
>.|TRBD1|TRBJ1-2|TRBV7-9
TGTGCCAGCAGCTTAGGGGGGGGACAGGGGGTATCACACACCTTC
CASSLGGGQGVSHTF
>.|.|TRBJ2-1|TRBV19
TGTGCCAGTACAGGGGTCTCCTACAATGAGCAGTTCTTC
CASTGVSYNEQFF
>.|.|TRBJ2-7|TRBV14
TGTGCCAGCAGCCAAGAGCCCCCCAGGGGGAGGGGGCGATGGTTTGCGAGCTCCTACGAGCAGTACTTC
CASSQEPPRGRGRWFASSYEQYF
>once|.|TRBJ2-1|TRBV4-2
TGTGCCAGCAGCCAAGATTCGAAGAATGAGCAGTTCTTC
CASSQDSKNEQFF
>.|.|TRBJ1-1|TRBV18
TGTGCCAGCTCACCTCGGACCCGGGGGGTCGAAGCTTTCTTT
CASSPRTRGVEAFF
>.|.|TRBJ1-1|TRBV4-2
TGTGCCAGCAGCCAAGAGGAGGGTTACACTGAAGCTTTCTTT
CASSQEEGYTEAFF
>.|.|TRBJ2-7|TRBV13
TGTGCCAGCAGCCCGTTTGGCGGGACCCGCTACGAGCAGTACTTC
CASSPFGGTRYEQYF
>.|.|TRBJ2-7|TRBV14
TGTGCCAGCAGCCAAGAGGGGGAGCAGTACTTC
CASSQEGEQYF
>once|.|TRBJ2-7|TRBV7-2
TGTGCCAGCAGCCCATTTGCCGGGAGCGAGCAGTACTTC
CASSPFAGSEQYF
>.|.|TRBJ1-1|TRBV25-1
TGTGCCAGCAGTCCATTCGTGAACACTGAAGCTTTCTTT
CASSPFVNTEAFF
>.|TRBD1|TRBJ2-7|TRBV4-3
TGCGCCAGCAGCCCAGGGGGCCTCTACGAGCAGTACTTC
CASSPGGLYEQYF
>.|.|TRBJ1-4|TRBV5-1
TGCGCCAGCAGTCGGAGTGGGGGTTTTCCGGAAAAACTGTTTTTT
CASSRSGGFPEKLFF
>.|.|TRBJ1-4|TRBV11-2
TGTGCCAGCAGCACCGCCAGGACGCCCGCCACCGTAAATGAAAAACTGTTTTTT
CASSTARTPATVNEKLFF
>.|.|TRBJ1-4|TRBV4-1
TGCGCCAGCAGCCAAGATATGTCCACCATGGAAAAACTGTTTTTT
CASSQDMSTMEKLFF
>.|.|TRBJ2-1|TRBV14
TGTGCCAGCAGCCAACGTCCGGGAGTAGTCAATGAGCAGTTCTTC
CASSQRPGVVNEQFF
>few|TRBD2|TRBJ2-2|TRBV6-5
TGTGCCAGCAGGACTAGCGGATGGAACACCGGGGAGCTGTTTTTT
CASRTSGWNTGELFF
>few|TRBD2|TRBJ2-1|TRBV10-3
TGTGCCATCAGTCCTATAAGCGGGGGTTACAATGAGCAGTTCTTC
CAISPISGGYNEQFF
>.|.|TRBJ1-3|TRBV6-5
TGTGCCAGCAGTTACTCTCCCATCTCTGGAAACACCATATATTTT
CASSYSPISGNTIYF
>few|.|TRBJ1-5|TRBV19
TGTGCCAGTAGTATAAATCCTCCGGCCTTTTTCGCTCAGCCCCAGCATTTT
CASSINPPAFFAQPQHF
>.|.|TRBJ1-1|TRBV4-2
TGTGCCAGCAGCCAAGAGCCGACACATCTCGGCACTGAAGCTTTCTTT
CASSQEPTHLGTEAFF
>.|TRBD1|TRBJ2-7|TRBV27
TGTGCCAGCAGTAAGAGGACAGGGTCCTACGAGCAGTACTTC
CASSKRTGSYEQYF
>.|.|TRBJ2-7|TRBV18
TGTGCCAGCTCACCACCGGACGGAGCCTCCTACGAGCAGTACTTC
CASSPPDGASYEQYF
>.|.|TRBJ1-6|TRBV7-2
TGTGCCAGCAGCCACGTCGGGGGCAGGGATAATTCACCCCTCCACTTT
CASSHVGGRDNSPLHF
>.|TRBD1|TRBJ2-7|TRBV11-2
TGTGCCAGCAGCAACGGACAGGGGGGGTACGAGCAGTACTTC
CASSNGQGGYEQYF
>.|TRBD2|TRBJ2-2|TRBV6-5
TGTGCCAGCACCCTGCGGGGGGACATAACCGGGGAGCTGTTTTTT
CASTLRGDITGELFF
>.|.|TRBJ2-7|TRBV30
TGTGCCTGGAGTGTTACAGGGTCCTACGAGCAGTACTTC
CAWSVTGSYEQYF
>.|.|TRBJ2-5|TRBV7-9
TGTGCCAGCAGCTTAGTTACGACTGCCTTTGAGACCCAGTACTTC
CASSLVTTAFETQYF
>.|TRBD2|TRBJ2-3|TRBV13
TGTGCCAGCAGCTTAACTAGCGGGGGGCGCACAGATACGCAGTATTTT
CASSLTSGGRTDTQYF